A selection of T cell receptor beta chains follows, all from one sample in a study of Ad26.COV2.S vaccination and SARS-CoV-2 variants. Clones were read by immunoSEQ multiplex PCR, and TCRdb kept only the in-frame ones, dropping some. The sample consists of hundreds of thousands of clones, roughly nine tenths of them appearing once. The sequencing here drew on peripheral blood, taken in a trial of Ad26.COV2.S vaccine versus placebo. The receptors here all came from a person between 18 and 59 years old who received the Ad26.COV2.S COVID-19 vaccine or a placebo. Both conserved end residues are part of each CDR3. A D gene is named only where the DNA matches it firmly. Size is omitted from some rows. Given values are once, few, many or a class for expanded clones.

D: NA
J: TRBJ2-7
size: NA
V: TRBV5-5
CDR3: CASSLSVYEQYF
DNA: TGTGCCAGCAGCTTGTCAGTATACGAGCAGTACTTC

D: NA
J: TRBJ2-1
size: NA
V: TRBV6-5
CDR3: CASSRDGYNEQFF
DNA: TGTGCCAGCAGCCGGGACGGCTACAATGAGCAGTTCTTC

D: NA
J: TRBJ2-3
size: NA
V: TRBV6-5
CDR3: CASTGPSTDTQYF
DNA: TGTGCCAGCACCGGGCCTAGCACAGATACGCAGTATTTT

D: NA
J: TRBJ1-1
size: NA
V: TRBV20-1
CDR3: CSASGAVGTEAFF
DNA: TGCAGTGCTAGTGGGGCCGTGGGCACTGAAGCTTTCTTT

D: TRBD2
J: TRBJ2-2
size: NA
V: TRBV5-1
CDR3: CASSAGLAGGSGTGELFF
DNA: TGCGCCAGCAGCGCGGGACTAGCGGGGGGAAGCGGGACCGGGGAGCTGTTTTTT

D: NA
J: TRBJ2-4
size: NA
V: TRBV4-3
CDR3: CASSQVGGVEYIQYF
DNA: TGCGCCAGCAGCCAAGTAGGGGGAGTTGAGTACATTCAGTACTTC

D: NA
J: TRBJ1-2
size: NA
V: TRBV5-4
CDR3: CASRGNYDGYTF
DNA: TGTGCCAGCAGAGGTAACTATGATGGCTACACCTTC

D: TRBD2
J: TRBJ2-1
size: NA
V: TRBV19
CDR3: CATRRTSGRLYNEQFF
DNA: TGTGCCACAAGGAGGACTAGCGGGAGGCTATACAATGAGCAGTTCTTC

D: NA
J: TRBJ1-2
size: NA
V: TRBV7-9
CDR3: CASSLNSGYTF
DNA: TGTGCCAGCAGCTTAAACAGTGGCTACACCTTC

D: NA
J: TRBJ2-7
size: once
V: TRBV2
CDR3: CASSPEGLHEQYF
DNA: TGTGCCAGCAGTCCCGAGGGTCTCCACGAGCAGTACTTC

D: NA
J: TRBJ2-7
size: NA
V: TRBV7-2
CDR3: CASSLALSAYEQYF
DNA: TGTGCCAGCAGCTTAGCGCTCTCAGCCTACGAGCAGTACTTC

D: TRBD2
J: TRBJ2-5
size: NA
V: TRBV9
CDR3: CASSVGGLAGRETQYF
DNA: TGTGCCAGCAGCGTAGGAGGACTAGCGGGACGAGAGACCCAGTACTTC

D: TRBD1
J: TRBJ1-6
size: NA
V: TRBV5-1
CDR3: CASSLGQGAYNSPLHF
DNA: TGCGCCAGCAGCTTGGGCCAGGGGGCGTATAATTCACCCCTCCACTTT

D: NA
J: TRBJ1-4
size: NA
V: TRBV7-9
CDR3: CASSYAARANEKLFF
DNA: TGTGCCAGCAGTTACGCTGCAAGGGCTAATGAAAAACTGTTTTTT

D: NA
J: TRBJ1-1
size: NA
V: TRBV5-1
CDR3: CASSLAGSGWGNTEAFF
DNA: TGCGCCAGCAGCTTGGCAGGGTCAGGGTGGGGGAACACTGAAGCTTTCTTT

D: NA
J: TRBJ1-2
size: NA
V: TRBV20-1
CDR3: CSALGLGYTF
DNA: TGCAGTGCCCTCGGACTTGGCTACACCTTC

D: TRBD2
J: TRBJ2-2
size: NA
V: TRBV5-4
CDR3: CASSLPSGLAGVTGELFF
DNA: TGTGCCAGCAGCTTACCCTCGGGACTAGCGGGGGTTACCGGGGAGCTGTTTTTT